These 26 T cell receptor beta chains were all obtained from the same sample, sequenced in a study of shared clonotypes between healthy human individuals. Libraries were prepared by immunoSEQ multiplex PCR; TCRdb keeps only in-frame clonotypes and omits some of them. There are about 2.4 million clones in the sample; 93% occur only once, and roughly 0.39% lies in the top ten. The sample taken for sequencing was naive CD4+ T cells from PBMCs. Sample subset: CD45RA+ positively selected. The receptors shown here come from a man aged 18 to 29 in good health. Some clones in this sample may be carry-over from other donors' samples.

The V and J genes are TRBV6-6 and TRBJ2-5; D remains ambiguous. The J call may be mistaken, given a closer DNA end match to TRBJ2-7. Germline CDR1 is MNHNY and CDR2 is SVGAGI (reference sequence). The CDR3 loop spans 14 amino acids. The CDR3 DNA is TGTGCCAGCAGTTACTATCGGCAGGCCTACGAGCAGTACTTC. As protein: CASSYYRQAYEQYF.

Worth noting for this clone: The sample holds other DNA sequences that translate to the same CDR3. The chain couples TRBV5-1 to TRBJ1-1; D is perhaps TRBD1 (5 bases). Germline V gene sequence: CDR1 SGHRS, CDR2 YFSETQ. This CDR3 comprises 15 residues. Trimming stripped 0 bases from V and 0 bases from J, with 9 bases between. Written as DNA, the CDR3 is TGCGCCAGCAGCTTGGTCGGGGGACTGAACACTGAAGCTTTCTTT. Protein: CASSLVGGLNTEAFF.

The rearrangement links TRBV10-3 to TRBJ2-7; 7 bases map to TRBD1. The V gene's germline CDR1 is ENHRY and CDR2 SYGVKD. The trim removed 10 bases at V and 5 bases at J, leaving 20 bases unmatched. This CDR3 is 16 amino acids long. The CDR3 DNA reads TGTGCCACCCAATTACTGAGACAGGGTCCCCCCCACGAGCAGTACTTC. The encoded protein is CATQLLRQGPPHEQYF.

This CDR3 reads CASSDLGPTDTQYF. CDR3 sequence (DNA): TGTGCCAGCAGCGATCTGGGGCCGACAGATACGCAGTATTTT. The chain has TRBV11-3 and TRBJ2-3, with D possibly matching TRBD1 (5 bases). The CDR3 sequence is 14 residues long. Looked up from germline, CDR1 is SGHNT and CDR2 is YENEEA. V was shortened by 5 bases and J by 3 bases, with 12 bases between the two germline ends.

The rearrangement links TRBV7-8 to TRBJ2-1; D remains unclear. The CDR3 length is 15 residues. CDR1 is SGHVS, CDR2 FQNEAQ, per germline. V was clipped by 2 bases and J by 8 bases, with 16 bases between them. In DNA, the CDR3 is TGTGCCAGCAGCTTACTATGGCGAGATGGGGATGAGCAGTTCTTC. Translation gives CASSLLWRDGDEQFF.

This rearrangement joins TRBV28 to TRBJ2-7; the D gene could be TRBD1 or TRBD2 (5 bases each). V lost 3 bases and J lost 6, with 15 bases in between. There are 14 residues in the CDR3. CDR1 and CDR2 (germline): MDHEN, SYDVKM. CDR3 in amino acids: CASSFGGSRREQYF. The DNA for the CDR3 is TGTGCCAGCAGTTTTGGGGGATCGAGGCGCGAGCAGTACTTC. Variable domain in full (rest from reference TRBV28 and TRBJ2-7): DVKVTQSSRYLVKRTGEKVFLECVQDMDHENMFWYRQDPGLGLRLIYFSYDVKMKEKGDIPEGYSVSREKKERFSLILESASTNQTSMYLCASSFGGSRREQYFGPGTRLTVT.

The rearrangement links TRBV11-2 to TRBJ1-2; D possibly corresponds to TRBD1 (5 bases). Trimming pared 2 bases from V and 0 bases from J, leaving 10 bases between. Germline values: CDR1 SGHAT, CDR2 FQNNGV. The length of the CDR3 is 15 residues. CDR3 region: CASSLIPGTNYGYTF. In nucleotides, the CDR3 is TGTGCCAGCAGCTTAATTCCAGGGACTAACTATGGCTACACCTTC.

This chain links TRBV7-2 with TRBJ2-5; TRBD2 is a possible D gene (6 bases). The DNA end favors TRBJ2-7, so the J call may be wrong. Per the germline V gene, CDR1 is SGHTA and CDR2 is FQGNSA. The CDR3 sequence is 15 residues long. The chain's CDR3 is CASSLLGEVSYEQYF. The CDR3 nucleotides are TGTGCCAGCAGCTTATTAGGGGAGGTGTCCTACGAGCAGTACTTC.

V gene TRBV5-4 combines with J gene TRBJ1-4; 8 nucleotides align to TRBD1. The CDR3 length is 14 residues. V was pared by 6 bases and J by 10 bases, with 11 bases of the junction left unmatched. The germline CDR1 and CDR2 sequences are SGHNT and YYREEE (reference sequence). DNA for the CDR3: TGTGCCAGCACCCCTGGCGCAGGGGGCGGAAAACTGTTTTTT. It yields the protein CASTPGAGGGKLFF.

This clone has a single count. The V call is TRBV29-1, the J call TRBJ2-5; D unclear. The CDR3 totals 11 residues. Germline values: CDR1 SQVTM, CDR2 ANQGSEA. V shed 7 bases and J shed 5 bases, with 11 bases lying between them. The CDR3 bases are TGCAGCGGCGTGGCAGGCGAGACCCAGTACTTC. This encodes CSGVAGETQYF.

V gene TRBV7-6 combines with J gene TRBJ2-7; TRBD1 is a possible D gene (6 bases). This CDR3 contains 15 residues. Trimming stripped 5 bases from V and 3 bases from J, with 17 bases between. Per germline, CDR1 SGHVS and CDR2 FNYEAQ. CDR3 sequence: CASSLETGSYYEQYF. CDR3 nucleotides: TGTGCCAGCAGCCTGGAGACAGGATCCTACTACGAGCAGTACTTC.

J is TRBJ1-2 and V is TRBV7-2; D remains unclear. The CDR3 sequence is 15 residues long. In germline, CDR1 is SGHTA, CDR2 FQGNSA. V was pared by 4 bases and J by 1 base, with 13 bases between. DNA of the CDR3: TGTGCCAGCAGCTCCCCCATAAGCCTTAACTATGGCTACACCTTC. Translation gives CASSSPISLNYGYTF.

Comments on this clone: Other nucleotide sequences from this sample produce the same CDR3. This chain connects TRBV5-6 to TRBJ1-1; D is unclear. Germline V lookup: CDR1 SGHDT, CDR2 YYEEEE. With 2 bases removed from V and 0 bases from J, the gap between germline ends came to 5 bases. The CDR3 has 13 amino acids. In nucleotides, the CDR3 is TGTGCCAGCAGCTTCTTCTTGAACACTGAAGCTTTCTTT. Protein: CASSFFLNTEAFF.

Of note for this clone: Within the sample, other DNA sequences also encode this same CDR3. The V gene is TRBV7-9, the J gene TRBJ1-6, with D hard to call. The CDR3 extends over 12 amino acids. The ends were cut back, 0 bases at V and 7 bases at J, with 1 base in the middle. The germline CDR1 and CDR2 sequences are SEHNR and FQNEAQ (reference sequence). Here the CDR3 DNA reads TGTGCCAGCAGCTTAGCGAATTCACCCCTCCACTTT. It encodes CASSLANSPLHF. Drawing the rest from reference TRBV7-9 and TRBJ1-6, the complete variable domain is DTGVSQNPRHKITKRGQNVTFRCDPISEHNRLYWYRQTLGQGPEFLTYFQNEAQLEKSRLLSDRFSAERPKGSFSTLEIQRTEQGDSAMYLCASSLANSPLHFGNGTRLTVT.

The chain uses TRBV18 and TRBJ1-5; D call uncertain. V was cut by 4 bases and J by 4 bases, with 5 bases left in between. CDR1 and CDR2 from the germline V gene are KGHSH and LQKENI. This CDR3 region has 12 residues. The CDR3 sequence: CASSLYNQPQHF. In DNA, the CDR3 is TGTGCCAGCTCACTCTATAATCAGCCCCAGCATTTT.

In this sample, this clone turned up a few times. The chain carries TRBV7-2 and TRBJ2-2; TRBD1 might be the D (5 bases). The CDR3 sequence is 15 residues long. Germline CDR1 and CDR2: SGHTA and FQGNSA. V lost 1 base and J lost 7, with 13 bases in between. The CDR3 DNA reads as TGTGCCAGCAGCTTAGGGCCGAACCAGGGCGGGGAGCTGTTTTTT. Encoded protein: CASSLGPNQGGELFF.

The V and J genes are TRBV29-1 and TRBJ1-1; D remains unclear. The CDR3 consists of 13 residues. CDR1 is SQVTM, CDR2 ANQGSEA, per germline. The V end was cut by 4 bases, the J end by 2 bases, with 11 bases between. The CDR3 loop is CSVAGVVNTEAFF. CDR3 DNA sequence: TGCAGCGTTGCCGGGGTGGTTAACACTGAAGCTTTCTTT. The complete variable domain, with remaining parts taken from reference TRBV29-1 and TRBJ1-1, reads SAVISQKPSRDICQRGTSLTIQCQVDSQVTMMFWYRQQPGQSLTLIATANQGSEATYESGFVIDKFPISRPNLTFSTLTVSNMSPEDSSIYLCSVAGVVNTEAFFGQGTRLTVV.

The chain recombines TRBV12-5 with TRBJ1-1, with TRBD1 as a possible D gene (6 bases). Germline lookup yields CDR1 LGHNT and CDR2 FRNRAP. Trimming left V 6 bases short and J 4 bases short, with 12 bases between. This CDR3 has 13 amino acids. The CDR3 DNA is TGTGCTAGTGGCCTTCTCAGGGGCACTGAAGCTTTCTTT. As protein: CASGLLRGTEAFF.

V usage is TRBV28 and J usage is TRBJ2-7; TRBD1 matches 7 bases. CDR3 length: 15 amino acids. Trimming took 5 bases from V and 2 from J; bases not matched to a gene: 9. CDR1 MDHEN and CDR2 SYDVKM come from the germline V gene. The CDR3 DNA follows: TGTGCCAGCAGTCCGCGACAGGGTGGGGCCTACGAGCAGTACTTC. Residues: CASSPRQGGAYEQYF.

The gene calls are TRBV9 and TRBJ2-3; 12 positions match TRBD2. Per germline, CDR1 SGDLS and CDR2 YYNGEE. With V trimmed by 0 bases and J by 6 bases, 2 bases remained unmatched. This CDR3 region has 15 residues. CDR3 nucleotides: TGTGCCAGCAGCGTAGCTGGACTAGCGGGGGATACGCAGTATTTT. It specifies CASSVAGLAGDTQYF.

This rearrangement joins TRBV2 to TRBJ2-6; possible D gene TRBD1, 6 bases. The V end lost 3 bases, the J end lost 0 bases, and 15 bases lay between the germline ends. CDR1 is SNHLY and CDR2 is FYNNEI in the germline V gene. The CDR3 runs to 18 residues. The CDR3 nucleotides read TGTGCCAGCAGTGATCCGACAGGTGGAACCTCTGGGGCCAACGTCCTGACTTTC. Protein sequence: CASSDPTGGTSGANVLTF.

This chain uses TRBV30 with TRBJ2-3; D is unresolved. The CDR3 spans 15 residues. Germline-derived CDR1 and CDR2 are GTSNPN and SVGIG (reference sequence). Trimming cost V 0 bases and J 0 bases, with 10 bases left between them. The CDR3 DNA is TGTGCCTGGAGTGTGCGGTCCCGCAGCACAGATACGCAGTATTTT. Translated: CAWSVRSRSTDTQYF.

The chain combines TRBV27 with TRBJ2-7, with D perhaps TRBD1 or TRBD2 (5 bases each). The germline V gene encodes CDR1 MNHEY and CDR2 SMNVEV (reference sequence). V was clipped by 0 bases and J by 5 bases, with 14 bases between them. The CDR3 consists of 15 residues. This CDR3 is CASSLSGAGFNEQYF. CDR3 in DNA: TGTGCCAGCAGTTTATCGGGAGCAGGGTTCAACGAGCAGTACTTC.

This CDR3 is CASSLRGITDTQYF. For the CDR3, the DNA is TGTGCCAGCAGTCTCCGGGGGATCACAGATACGCAGTATTTT. The chain carries TRBV27 and TRBJ2-3; the D gene is possibly TRBD2 (6 bases). The CDR3 loop spans 14 amino acids. The V gene's germline CDR1 is MNHEY and CDR2 SMNVEV (reference sequence). Trimming removed 5 bases from V and 2 bases from J, with 11 bases in between.

The chain joins TRBV19 to TRBJ2-7; TRBD2 matches 7 bases. The V gene end was trimmed by 3 bases and the J gene end by 6 bases; junction bases not matched to a gene: 14. The CDR3 spans 16 residues. Germline CDR1 LNHDA, CDR2 SQIVND (reference sequence). The CDR3 is CASSMVGGGWGSEQYF. CDR3 coding DNA: TGTGCCAGTAGTATGGTCGGCGGGGGATGGGGTTCCGAGCAGTACTTC.

This sequence joins TRBV21-1 and TRBJ2-1; the tabulated D call, TRBD2, remains unverified against the DNA. TRBV21-1 is an annotated pseudogene. The CDR3 loop spans 15 amino acids. Written as DNA, the CDR3 is TGTGCCACGGGGCCACTAGCGGGAGCTTACAATGAGCAGTTCTTC. Amino acids: CATGPLAGAYNEQFF.